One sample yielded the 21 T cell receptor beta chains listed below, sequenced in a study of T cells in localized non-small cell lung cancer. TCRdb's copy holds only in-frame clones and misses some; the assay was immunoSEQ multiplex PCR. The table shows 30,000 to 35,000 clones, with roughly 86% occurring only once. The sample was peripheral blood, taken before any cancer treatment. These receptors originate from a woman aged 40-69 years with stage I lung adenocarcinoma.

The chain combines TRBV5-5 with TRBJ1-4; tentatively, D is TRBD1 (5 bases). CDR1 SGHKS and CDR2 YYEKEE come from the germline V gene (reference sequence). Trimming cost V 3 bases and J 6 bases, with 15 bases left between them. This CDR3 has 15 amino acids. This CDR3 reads CASSYGRGTDEKLFF. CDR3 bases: TGTGCCAGCAGCTACGGAAGGGGCACGGATGAAAAACTGTTTTTT.

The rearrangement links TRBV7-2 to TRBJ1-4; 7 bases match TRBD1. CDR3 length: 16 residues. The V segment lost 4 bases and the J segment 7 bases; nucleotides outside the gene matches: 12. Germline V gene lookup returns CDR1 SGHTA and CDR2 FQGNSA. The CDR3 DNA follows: TGTGCCAGCAGCTCTCACTCTCGGGACAGTACTGAAAAACTGTTTTTT. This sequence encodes CASSSHSRDSTEKLFF.

CDR3 protein: CASTQRPYEQYF. In DNA, the CDR3 is TGTGCCAGCACCCAAAGGCCCTACGAGCAGTACTTC. The chain employs TRBV6-1 and TRBJ2-7; no definite D call. Trimming left V 7 bases short and J 2 bases short, with 9 bases between. Looked up from germline, CDR1 is MNHNS and CDR2 is SASEGT. The CDR3 runs 12 residues.

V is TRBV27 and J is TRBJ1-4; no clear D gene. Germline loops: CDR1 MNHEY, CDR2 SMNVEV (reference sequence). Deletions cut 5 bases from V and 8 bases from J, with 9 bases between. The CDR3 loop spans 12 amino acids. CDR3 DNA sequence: TGTGCCAGCAGTGACTACGACGAAAAACTGTTTTTT. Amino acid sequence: CASSDYDEKLFF.

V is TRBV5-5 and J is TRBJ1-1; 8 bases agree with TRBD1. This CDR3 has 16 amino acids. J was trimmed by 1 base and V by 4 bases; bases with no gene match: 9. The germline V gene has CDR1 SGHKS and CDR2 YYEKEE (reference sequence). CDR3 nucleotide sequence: TGTGCCAGCAGCGCCGGTCCCGGGACAGGGAACACTGAAGCTTTCTTT. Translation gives CASSAGPGTGNTEAFF.

The DNA of the CDR3 is TGCAGCGTTAAAACGACAGGGGGGAATCAGCCCCAGCATTTT. Amino acid sequence: CSVKTTGGNQPQHF. The chain has TRBV29-1 and TRBJ1-5; 9 bases match TRBD1. The CDR3 length is 14 residues. V shed 5 bases, J shed 4 bases, and the junction held 6 bases outside the gene matches. Germline V gene lookup returns CDR1 SQVTM and CDR2 ANQGSEA.

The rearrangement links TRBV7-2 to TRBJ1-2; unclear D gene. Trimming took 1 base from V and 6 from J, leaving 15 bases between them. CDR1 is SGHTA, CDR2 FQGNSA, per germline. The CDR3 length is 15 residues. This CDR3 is CASSLGTEVRDGYTF. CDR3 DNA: TGTGCCAGCAGCTTAGGTACAGAGGTAAGAGATGGCTACACCTTC.

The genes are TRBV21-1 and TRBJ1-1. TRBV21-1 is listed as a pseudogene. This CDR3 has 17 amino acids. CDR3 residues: CASSKVIRGRGNTEAFF. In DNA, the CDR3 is TGTGCCAGCAGCAAAGTAATCCGGGGGAGGGGGAACACTGAAGCTTTCTTT.

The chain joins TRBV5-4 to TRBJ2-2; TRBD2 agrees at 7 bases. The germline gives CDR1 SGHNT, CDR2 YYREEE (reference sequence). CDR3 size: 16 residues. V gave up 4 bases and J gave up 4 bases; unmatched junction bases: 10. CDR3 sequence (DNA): TGTGCCAGCAGCCACCGCGGGGGTGGTCTCACCGGGGAGCTGTTTTTT. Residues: CASSHRGGGLTGELFF.

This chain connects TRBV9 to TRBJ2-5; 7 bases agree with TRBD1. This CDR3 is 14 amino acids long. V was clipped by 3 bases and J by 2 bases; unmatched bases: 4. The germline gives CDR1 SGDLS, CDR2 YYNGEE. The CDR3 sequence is CASSASTGQETQYF. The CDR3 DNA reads TGTGCCAGCAGCGCTTCGACAGGGCAAGAGACCCAGTACTTC.

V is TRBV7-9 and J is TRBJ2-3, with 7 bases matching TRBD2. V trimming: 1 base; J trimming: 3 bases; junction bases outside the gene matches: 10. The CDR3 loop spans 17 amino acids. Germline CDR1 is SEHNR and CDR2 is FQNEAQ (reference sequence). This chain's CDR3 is CASSLGVHVGGTDTQYF. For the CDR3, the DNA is TGTGCCAGCAGCTTAGGAGTGCACGTCGGGGGGACAGATACGCAGTATTTT.

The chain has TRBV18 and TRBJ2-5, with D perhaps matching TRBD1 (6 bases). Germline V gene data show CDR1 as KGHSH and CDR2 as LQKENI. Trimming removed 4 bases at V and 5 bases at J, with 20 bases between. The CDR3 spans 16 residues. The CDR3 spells CASSRWGLAGTETQYF. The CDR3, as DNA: TGTGCCAGCTCACGGTGGGGGCTAGCAGGGACCGAGACCCAGTACTTC.

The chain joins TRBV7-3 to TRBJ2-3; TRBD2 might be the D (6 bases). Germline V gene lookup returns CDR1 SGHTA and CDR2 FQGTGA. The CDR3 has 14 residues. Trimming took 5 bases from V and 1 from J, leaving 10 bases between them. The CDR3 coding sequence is TGTGCCAGCAGCCCCGGGGGTGGCACAGATACGCAGTATTTT. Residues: CASSPGGGTDTQYF.

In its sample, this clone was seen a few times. In DNA, the CDR3 is TGTGCCAGCAGCTCGCGGGGGGAAGATACGCAGTATTTT. This codes for CASSSRGEDTQYF. The chain has TRBV5-6 and TRBJ2-3, with TRBD2 matching 8 bases. The CDR3 consists of 13 residues. Losses at the gene ends were 3 bases for V and 5 bases for J; bases not matched to a gene: 2. CDR1 is SGHDT, CDR2 YYEEEE, per germline.

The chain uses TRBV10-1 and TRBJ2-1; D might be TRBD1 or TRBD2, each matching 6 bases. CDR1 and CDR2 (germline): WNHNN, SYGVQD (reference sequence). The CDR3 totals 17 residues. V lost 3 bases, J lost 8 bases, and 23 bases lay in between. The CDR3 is CASSDLTGPGGWDEQFF. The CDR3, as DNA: TGCGCCAGCAGTGATTTGACAGGACCCGGGGGTTGGGATGAGCAGTTCTTC.

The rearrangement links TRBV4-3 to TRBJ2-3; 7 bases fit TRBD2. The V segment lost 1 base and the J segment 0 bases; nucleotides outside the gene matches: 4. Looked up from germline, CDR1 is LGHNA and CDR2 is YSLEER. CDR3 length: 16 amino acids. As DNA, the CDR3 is TGCGCCAGCAGCCAAGGTCCTAGCGGTAGCACAGATACGCAGTATTTT. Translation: CASSQGPSGSTDTQYF.

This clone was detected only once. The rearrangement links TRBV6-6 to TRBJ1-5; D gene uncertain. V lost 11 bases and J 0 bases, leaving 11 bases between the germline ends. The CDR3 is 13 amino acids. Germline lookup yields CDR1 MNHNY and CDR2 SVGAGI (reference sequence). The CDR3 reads CAVTRDSNQPQHF. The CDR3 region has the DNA TGTGCCGTAACCCGGGATAGCAATCAGCCCCAGCATTTT.

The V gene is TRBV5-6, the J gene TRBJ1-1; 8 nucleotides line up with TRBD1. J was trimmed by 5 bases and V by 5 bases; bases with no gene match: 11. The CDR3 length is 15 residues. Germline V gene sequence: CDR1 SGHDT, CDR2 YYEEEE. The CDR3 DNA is TGTGCCAGCAGAGAAGCCGGGACAGGCCGGACTGAAGCTTTCTTT. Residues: CASREAGTGRTEAFF. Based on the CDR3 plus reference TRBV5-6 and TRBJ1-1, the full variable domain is DAGVTQSPTHLIKTRGQQVTLRCSPKSGHDTVSWYQQALGQGPQFIFQYYEEEERQRGNFPDRFSGHQFPNYSSELNVNALLLGDSALYLCASREAGTGRTEAFFGQGTRLTVV.

The CDR3, as DNA: TGTGCCAGCAGCGACCTCAGGGGCCCCACTGAAGCTTTCTTT. As protein: CASSDLRGPTEAFF. The rearrangement uses TRBV5-6 and TRBJ1-1, with D tentatively TRBD1 (6 bases). V was clipped by 4 bases and J by 4 bases, with 14 bases between them. Germline V gives CDR1 SGHDT, CDR2 YYEEEE. The CDR3 is 14 residues long.

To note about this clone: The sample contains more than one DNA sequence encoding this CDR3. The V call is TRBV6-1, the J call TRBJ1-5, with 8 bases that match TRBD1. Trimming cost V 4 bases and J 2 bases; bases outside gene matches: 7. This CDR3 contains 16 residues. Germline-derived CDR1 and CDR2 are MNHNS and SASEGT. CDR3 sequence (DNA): TGTGCCAGCAGTGCCAAGACAGGGGTTGGCAATCAGCCCCAGCATTTT. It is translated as CASSAKTGVGNQPQHF.

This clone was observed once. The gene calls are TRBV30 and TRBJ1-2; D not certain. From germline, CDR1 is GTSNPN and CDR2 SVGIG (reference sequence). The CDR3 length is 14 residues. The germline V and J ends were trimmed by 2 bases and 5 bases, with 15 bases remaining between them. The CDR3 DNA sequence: TGTGCCTGGAGTCCCTATCCCGGGATGTATGGCTACACCTTC. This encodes CAWSPYPGMYGYTF.